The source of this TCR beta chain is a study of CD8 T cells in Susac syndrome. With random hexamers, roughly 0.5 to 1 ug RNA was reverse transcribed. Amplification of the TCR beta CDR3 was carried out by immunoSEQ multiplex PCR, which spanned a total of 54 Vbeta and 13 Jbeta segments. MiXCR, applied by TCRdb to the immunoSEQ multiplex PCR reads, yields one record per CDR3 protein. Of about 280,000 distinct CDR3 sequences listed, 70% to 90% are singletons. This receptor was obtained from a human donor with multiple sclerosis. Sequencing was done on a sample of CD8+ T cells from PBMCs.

The CDR3 protein is CASSLAGVGMQTGELFF. The CDR3 DNA sequence: TGCGCCAGCAGCTTGGCCGGGGTTGGGATGCAGACCGGGGAGCTGTTTTTT. The chain carries TRBV5-1 and TRBJ2-2; TRBD2 might be the D (5 bases). V was cut by 0 bases and J by 5 bases, with 17 bases left in between. Per germline, CDR1 SGHRS and CDR2 YFSETQ. The CDR3 is 17 amino acids. Looking up the rest from reference TRBV5-1 and TRBJ2-2 gives the full variable domain: KAGVTQTPRYLIKTRGQQVTLSCSPISGHRSVSWYQQTPGQGLQFLFEYFSETQRNKGNFPGRFSGRQFSNSRSEMNVSTLELGDSALYLCASSLAGVGMQTGELFFGEGSRLTVL.